This T cell receptor beta chain is drawn from a study of blood T cell repertoires in COVID-19. The wider study: The United States, Italy and Spain supplied acute and convalescent COVID-19 samples. The analysed material was cDNA or gDNA that came from T cells, B-cell-depleted T cells, or PBMCs.

The Seattle site enrolled patients during active infection and followed them longitudinally. This CDR3 spans 13 amino acids. Germline V lookup: CDR1 GTSNPN, CDR2 SVGIG (reference sequence). Trimming took off 2 bases at V and 0 bases at J, with 7 bases between the two ends. In the original workflow: From reference gene primer amplification, estimates of nucleated cell counts were derived. Profiled with immunoSEQ multiplex PCR; TCRdb holds only in-frame clones, not every one. V and J calls and clone size are copied from that table; D and trimming were computed from the DNA. The sample carries roughly 250,000 clones, about 85% recorded once.

The sample comprised peripheral blood. This sequence joins TRBV30 and TRBJ1-2; D is ambiguous. The sequence was obtained from a human donor with COVID-19, enrolled during active disease. The donor label of this sample is uncertain. In DNA, the CDR3 is TGTGCCTGGAGTTTGGCAACTAACTATGGCTACACCTTC. Its protein product is CAWSLATNYGYTF. The variable domain in full, completed from reference TRBV30 and TRBJ1-2, reads SQTIHQWPATLVQPVGSPLSLECTVEGTSNPNLYWYRQAAGRGLQLLFYSVGIGQISSEVPQNLSASRPQDRQFILSSKKLLLSDSGFYLCAWSLATNYGYTFGSGTRLTVV.